This T cell receptor (beta chain) was sequenced in a study of brain T cells in children with intractable seizures. Overall study findings and caveats: Clones missing pre-surgery may reflect undersampling of that blood sample.

As for this clone: Its cognate antigen is unknown. An end of the junction differs from the germline gene, which may be a read error.

Germline lookup yields CDR1 SGHRS and CDR2 YFSETQ. The length of the CDR3 is 10 residues. Measured with immunoSEQ multiplex PCR; TCRdb has only the in-frame clones, and not every one. Of under 45,000 clones in the sample, approximately 90% were seen once. Sequencing was limited to surgery cases with top T cell transcript signatures in brain tissue. Sequenced here: peripheral blood, sampled at surgery. This clonotype was obtained from a girl aged 2-10 years with tuberous sclerosis and intractable seizures. The V and J genes are TRBV5-1 and TRBJ1-1; D gene unclear. The CDR3 DNA sequence: TGCGCCAGCAGCTTGGTCGGGCGGACCTTT. It translates to CASSLVGRTF.